What follows are 4 T cell receptor beta chains derived from one specimen sequenced in a study of blood T cell repertoires in COVID-19. Some clones are missing from TCRdb's copy, which holds only in-frame ones; the method was immunoSEQ multiplex PCR. Found here are a few hundred thousand clones, roughly nine tenths of them singletons; the top ten hold 1.9%. What was sequenced was PBMCs or T cells enriched from blood (not recorded which). Every receptor here comes from a woman aged 60-75 years who had recovered from COVID-19.

The chain employs TRBV6-5 and TRBJ1-2, with TRBD1 identical over 8 bases. Trimming took 5 bases from V and 7 from J; bases not matched to a gene: 6. The CDR3 is 13 amino acids. Germline V gene data show CDR1 as MNHEY and CDR2 as SVGAGI. The CDR3 spells CASSTGGPLGYTF. As DNA, the CDR3 is TGTGCCAGCAGTACAGGGGGGCCCCTTGGCTACACCTTC.

V usage is TRBV7-9 and J usage is TRBJ1-5; D unclear. Between the trimmed V and J ends, which lost 5 bases and 1 base, there was a span of 15 bases. Looked up from germline, CDR1 is SEHNR and CDR2 is FQNEAQ (reference sequence). This CDR3 region has 16 residues. The CDR3 is CASSRSAIESNQPQHF. CDR3 in DNA: TGTGCCAGCAGCCGAAGTGCTATAGAAAGCAATCAGCCCCAGCATTTT. Supplemented by reference TRBV7-9 and TRBJ1-5, the full variable domain reads DTGVSQNPRHKITKRGQNVTFRCDPISEHNRLYWYRQTLGQGPEFLTYFQNEAQLEKSRLLSDRFSAERPKGSFSTLEIQRTEQGDSAMYLCASSRSAIESNQPQHFGDGTRLSIL.

V gene TRBV7-9 combines with J gene TRBJ1-2; 8 bases align to TRBD1. The CDR3 totals 15 residues. The germline V gene has CDR1 SEHNR and CDR2 FQNEAQ (reference sequence). V shed 4 bases, J shed 2 bases, and the junction held 6 bases outside the gene matches. For the CDR3, the DNA is TGTGCCAGCAGCTCTGGACAGGGAGGGAACTATGGCTACACCTTC. It codes for CASSSGQGGNYGYTF.

The genes are TRBV7-3 and TRBJ1-1; 7 positions match TRBD1. The J segment lost 8 bases and the V segment lost 1 base, leaving 19 bases of the junction unmatched. This CDR3 has 18 residues. Germline CDR1 SGHTA, CDR2 FQGTGA. For the CDR3, the DNA is TGTGCCAGCAGCTTAATCAGGGAGGTCAGGGGGAAATTAAGGGAAGCTTTCTTT. Amino acids: CASSLIREVRGKLREAFF.